These T cell receptor beta chains were read from a single sample in a study of blood T cells in healthy people across ages. A single record per CDR3 protein comes from TCRdb applying MiXCR to the 5' RACE reads. Here the sample spans 580,000 or so distinct CDR3 sequences, roughly 48% being singletons. Sequenced input: blood. The receptor source for this set is a man at least 80 years old in good health. The CDR3 runs from the conserved cysteine through the conserved F or W. The D gene is left open where the match is weak. Expanded clones get a size class; other rows say once, few or many, or leave the size out.

J,V,D,length,size,DNA,CDR3
TRBJ2-3,TRBV14,TRBD1,16,.,TGTGCCAGCAGCCAAGGGGGACAGCCACTCCCAGATACGCAGTATTTT,CASSQGGQPLPDTQYF
TRBJ2-3,TRBV7-9,.,15,.,TGTGCCAGCAGCTTCCCCAACATGGGCACAGATACGCAGTATTTT,CASSFPNMGTDTQYF
TRBJ1-2,TRBV7-9,.,13,few,TGTGCCAGCAGCTCGGCAGGCTTGTATGGCTACACCTTC,CASSSAGLYGYTF
TRBJ1-2,TRBV6-6,TRBD1,16,many,TGTGCCAGCAACCCGGGACAGGGGCCCATTTTTGGTGGCTACACCTTC,CASNPGQGPIFGGYTF
TRBJ2-7,TRBV11-2,.,13,many,TGTGCCAGCAGCTTAGACCGATCCTACGAGCAGTACTTC,CASSLDRSYEQYF
TRBJ2-5,TRBV11-2,.,12,.,TGTGCCAGCAGCTTAGTCGATGAGACCCAGTACTTC,CASSLVDETQYF
TRBJ2-5,TRBV7-2,.,16,few,TGTGCCAGCAGCTTAGCTAGGTTGGGAGCCCAAGAGACCCAGTACTTC,CASSLARLGAQETQYF
TRBJ1-4,TRBV10-3,TRBD1,16,few,TGTGCCATCAGTGAGACCCGACAGGGGGCGGCGGAAAAACTGTTTTTT,CAISETRQGAAEKLFF
TRBJ2-5,TRBV20-1,.,14,.,TGCAGTGCTAGAGGCCCGGCAGGGCGGGAGACCCAGTACTTC,CSARGPAGRETQYF
TRBJ2-6,TRBV9,.,13,few,TGTGCCAGCCAGGCGGTGCGGGCCAACGTCCTGACTTTC,CASQAVRANVLTF
TRBJ2-7,TRBV29-1,.,12,many,TGCAGCGTCGTAGAAGAAACCTACGAGCAGTACTTC,CSVVEETYEQYF
TRBJ2-2,TRBV6-2/TRBV6-3,.,13,.,TGTGCCAGCAGTATCTGGGGCGCCGGGGAGCTGTTTTTT,CASSIWGAGELFF
TRBJ1-2,TRBV7-9,.,12,.,TGTGCCAGCAGCCCGGGGTGGTATGGCTACACCTTC,CASSPGWYGYTF
TRBJ2-1,TRBV24-1,TRBD1,16,.,TGTGCCACCAGCCAGAACAGGGGAGTCCCCTACAATGAGCAGTTCTTC,CATSQNRGVPYNEQFF
TRBJ2-5,TRBV7-8,TRBD1,15,.,TGTGCCAGCAGCTTGTCGGGACAGGGGGGGGAGACCCAGTACTTC,CASSLSGQGGETQYF
TRBJ1-5,TRBV7-9,.,13,.,TGTGCCAGCAGCCTCAGGGACGGTCAGCCCCAGCATTTT,CASSLRDGQPQHF
TRBJ2-3,TRBV9,TRBD2,17,.,TGTGCCAGCAGCGGAGAAGGGACTAGCGAATGGACAGATACGCAGTATTTT,CASSGEGTSEWTDTQYF
TRBJ2-1,TRBV9,TRBD2,16,.,TGTGCCAGCAGCCCCACCAGCGGGGGGTTCTACAATGAGCGGTTCTTC,CASSPTSGGFYNERFF
TRBJ2-5,TRBV29-1,.,13,.,TGCAGCGTTAACGCCGGAAAACGGGAGACCCAGTACTTC,CSVNAGKRETQYF
TRBJ2-7,TRBV28,.,15,.,TGTGCCAGCAGTAGTGTTGGGGACGGAACCTACGAGCAGTACTTC,CASSSVGDGTYEQYF
TRBJ2-1,TRBV6-5,TRBD2,14,many,TGTGCCAGCAAAAGCGGGAGTCTATACAATGAGCAGTTCTTC,CASKSGSLYNEQFF
TRBJ2-7,TRBV3-1,TRBD1,15,.,TGTGCCAGCAGCCAAAGGGGACAGGGGGCCTACGAGCAGTACTTC,CASSQRGQGAYEQYF
TRBJ2-3,TRBV7-9,.,14,.,TGTGCCAGCAGCTCCGGGTCTCTTCGGGATACGCAGTATTTT,CASSSGSLRDTQYF
TRBJ2-4,TRBV7-9,.,12,many,TGTGCCAGCAGCCCTAGTAGGGGGGAGCAGTACTTC,CASSPSRGEQYF
TRBJ1-5,TRBV28,.,12,few,TGTGCCAGCGTCGAGGGCAATCAGCCCCAGCATTTT,CASVEGNQPQHF
TRBJ2-7,TRBV7-2,.,11,.,TGTGCCAGCAGCTCCGGACTTTCCCGGTACTTC,CASSSGLSRYF
TRBJ2-1,TRBV20-1,.,13,.,TGCAGTGCTAGCCCCAGGGGCTACAATGAGCAGTTCTTC,CSASPRGYNEQFF
TRBJ1-6,TRBV4-1,.,16,.,TGCGCCAGCAGCGGAGGTTTGAACTCCTATAATTCACCCCTCCACTTT,CASSGGLNSYNSPLHF
TRBJ1-6,TRBV30,.,13,few,TGTGCCTGGAGAAGCTCCTATAATTCACCCCTCCACTTT,CAWRSSYNSPLHF
TRBJ2-3,TRBV29-1,TRBD2,16,.,TGCAGCGTTGAATCGGGGGCTAGCGGGGGGAGAGATACGCAGTATTTT,CSVESGASGGRDTQYF
TRBJ2-3,TRBV3-1,TRBD2,17,few,TGTGCCAGCAGCCAAAAACGGCGGGTAGCGGGAGGGGATACGCAGTATTTT,CASSQKRRVAGGDTQYF
TRBJ2-5,TRBV7-2,.,14,few,TGTGCCAGCAGCTTAGGACTAGAGAGAGAGACCCAGTACTTC,CASSLGLERETQYF
TRBJ1-1,TRBV7-2,.,14,.,TGTGCCAGCAGGCTTGGGCACATGAACACTGAAGCTTTCTTT,CASRLGHMNTEAFF
TRBJ2-1,TRBV29-1,TRBD2,15,.,TGCAGCCTGGGGGGTCTAGCGGGATCAGTCCATGAGCAGTTCTTC,CSLGGLAGSVHEQFF
TRBJ1-1,TRBV5-1,TRBD1,14,.,TGCGCCATCCCACAGGGGGCATCGGACACTGAAGCTTTCTTT,CAIPQGASDTEAFF
TRBJ2-4,TRBV5-1,.,16,.,TGCGCCAGCAGCTGGGACACCCGTGGAGCCAAAAACATTCAGTACTTC,CASSWDTRGAKNIQYF
TRBJ1-2,TRBV12-3/TRBV12-4,.,14,.,TGTGCCAGCAGTTTTCGGGACGGAGGTCGTGGCTACACCTTC,CASSFRDGGRGYTF
TRBJ2-3,TRBV12-3/TRBV12-4,.,13,.,TGTGCCAGCAGCTTGCGTGAAACAGATACGCAGTATTTT,CASSLRETDTQYF
TRBJ2-3,TRBV28,TRBD2,18,.,TGTGCCAGCAGTCCTCCGGGACTAGCGGGAGGGCGGGGAGATACGCAGTATTTT,CASSPPGLAGGRGDTQYF
TRBJ2-7,TRBV20-1,.,14,.,TGCAGTGCTAAGGGGCGGGGAGGCCCCTACGAGCAGTACTTC,CSAKGRGGPYEQYF
TRBJ2-4,TRBV9,TRBD2,18,.,TGTGCCAGCAGCGTAGCCCCGACTAGCGGGAGAGCCAAAAACATTCAGTACTTC,CASSVAPTSGRAKNIQYF
TRBJ2-7,TRBV21-1,.,15,.,TGTGCCAGCCTAAATCCCGGGACAGGGTTCTACGAGCAGTACTTC,CASLNPGTGFYEQYF
TRBJ2-3,TRBV4-2,TRBD2,18,.,TGTGCCAGCAGCCAAGGATGGGCCGGGACTAGCGGACGAAATACGCAGTATTTT,CASSQGWAGTSGRNTQYF
TRBJ2-1,TRBV20-1,.,15,.,TGTAGTGCCTCTCGAGGTGTCGTTGGCTACAATGAGCAGTTCTTC,CSASRGVVGYNEQFF
TRBJ2-1,TRBV20-1,TRBD1,16,few,TGCAGTGCTAGATCTACAGGGGCCCCAGGGGGAAATGAGCAGTTCTTC,CSARSTGAPGGNEQFF
TRBJ2-5,TRBV15,.,16,few,TGTGCCACCAGCAGAGATTCCGGGGCGGGAAGAGAGACCCAGTACTTC,CATSRDSGAGRETQYF
TRBJ1-1,TRBV7-9,.,13,few,TGTGCCAGCAGCTCGGACGGGAACACTGAAGCTTTCTTT,CASSSDGNTEAFF
TRBJ2-3,TRBV6-5,.,15,.,TGTGCCAGCAAAAGGACTGGCCCCCCCACAGATACGCAGTATTTT,CASKRTGPPTDTQYF
TRBJ2-5,TRBV7-9,TRBD1,16,.,TGTGCCAGCATCCACCCGGGGACAGGGAACGGAGAGACCCAGTACTTC,CASIHPGTGNGETQYF
TRBJ1-1,TRBV20-1,.,13,.,TGCAGTGCTAGCCCCTTTGAGGACACTGAAGCTTTCTTT,CSASPFEDTEAFF